Listed below are T cell receptor beta chains from one sample, sequenced in a study of T-cell memory formation after mild COVID-19. TCRdb itself ran the 5' RACE reads through MiXCR, one entry per CDR3 protein. The repertoire consists of about 560,000 distinct CDR3 sequences, with less than 25% occurring once and the leading ten covering approximately 8.4%. The sequencing input was PBMCs or a T cell subset sorted from them (not recorded which). The source is an adult woman who had mild COVID-19 (a few samples of this study predate the infection). Cell type and time point are not known. The CDR3 runs from the conserved cysteine through the conserved F or W. A D gene is named only where the DNA matches it firmly. For some rows the clone size is stated as once, few or many, or as a class when expanded; others skip it.

d_gene	v_gene	j_gene	abundance	CDR3aa	CDR3nt
-	TRBV13	TRBJ2-1	-	CASSLRRQWGDEQFF	TGTGCCAGCAGCTTAAGGAGACAGTGGGGCGATGAGCAGTTCTTC
-	TRBV6-5	TRBJ1-2	few	CASSSYDVQDETYGYTF	TGTGCCAGCAGTTCATATGACGTACAGGATGAAACCTATGGCTACACCTTC
TRBD1	TRBV5-5	TRBJ1-2	few	CASSLTGVPNYGYTF	TGTGCCAGCAGCTTGACAGGGGTACCGAACTATGGCTACACCTTC
-	TRBV24-1	TRBJ2-7	-	CATSARVRGSYEQYF	TGTGCCACCAGTGCCCGCGTTAGAGGATCCTACGAGCAGTACTTC
-	TRBV7-9	TRBJ2-3	-	CASSGPFGGDTQYF	TGTGCCAGCAGCGGTCCTTTTGGGGGAGATACGCAGTATTTT
-	TRBV30	TRBJ2-1	-	CAWRSRNEQFF	TGTGCCTGGAGGTCGCGGAATGAGCAGTTCTTC
-	TRBV5-1	TRBJ2-6	-	CASSLGSSGANVLTF	TGCGCCAGCAGCTTGGGTAGCTCTGGGGCCAACGTCCTGACTTTC
-	TRBV7-9	TRBJ2-1	-	CASSPTGVEQFF	TGTGCCAGCAGCCCAACGGGAGTTGAGCAGTTCTTC
TRBD2	TRBV9	TRBJ2-1	-	CASSVGTSGIHNEQFF	TGTGCCAGCAGCGTAGGGACTAGCGGGATCCACAATGAGCAGTTCTTC
TRBD2	TRBV7-9	TRBJ2-3	-	CASSFNLAGDSTDTQYF	TGTGCCAGCAGCTTTAACCTAGCGGGGGACAGCACAGATACGCAGTATTTT
-	TRBV12-3/TRBV12-4	TRBJ1-4	few	CASSSTTTGTNEKLFF	TGTGCCAGCAGTTCTACTACGACGGGAACTAATGAAAAACTGTTTTTT
-	TRBV7-3	TRBJ2-3	-	CASSLLGGTSTDTQYF	TGTGCCAGCAGCTTATTAGGCGGGACAAGCACAGATACGCAGTATTTT
-	TRBV7-9	TRBJ2-1	-	CASSPRDWSSYNEQFF	TGTGCCAGCAGCCCGAGAGACTGGAGCTCCTACAATGAGCAGTTCTTC
-	TRBV6-5	TRBJ1-3	-	CASSYDLGSGNTIYF	TGTGCCAGCAGTTACGATCTGGGATCTGGAAACACCATATATTTT
TRBD1	TRBV24-1	TRBJ2-5	many	CATSDPGQGQETQYF	TGTGCCACCAGTGATCCGGGACAGGGCCAAGAGACCCAGTACTTC
-	TRBV30	TRBJ1-1	-	CAWSVGLEYTEAFF	TGTGCCTGGAGTGTAGGACTCGAGTACACTGAAGCTTTCTTT
TRBD2	TRBV5-1	TRBJ2-3	few	CASSFSGLAGGTTDTQYF	TGCGCCAGCAGCTTTTCCGGACTAGCGGGGGGGACGACAGATACGCAGTATTTT
-	TRBV9	TRBJ2-2	few	CASSVGVTGNTGELFF	TGTGCCAGCAGCGTAGGCGTGACAGGAAACACCGGGGAGCTGTTTTTT
-	TRBV4-1	TRBJ1-2	many	CASSSDYIPNYTF	TGCGCCAGCAGTTCCGATTACATCCCGAACTACACCTTC
-	TRBV9	TRBJ2-2	few	CASRRDTGELFF	TGTGCCAGCAGAAGGGACACCGGGGAGCTGTTTTTT
TRBD1	TRBV30	TRBJ1-2	-	CAWSVDSPGQRNYGYTF	TGTGCCTGGAGTGTGGACTCACCGGGACAGAGAAACTATGGCTACACCTTC
TRBD1	TRBV24-1	TRBJ1-2	few	CATSDSQQGFYGYTF	TGTGCCACCAGTGATTCACAACAGGGGTTCTATGGCTACACCTTC
-	TRBV4-1	TRBJ2-1	-	CASSQVATAGYNEQFF	TGCGCCAGCAGCCAAGTTGCCACAGCCGGCTACAATGAGCAGTTCTTC
-	TRBV4-1	TRBJ2-2	-	CASSQDQGRNWPGELFF	TGCGCCAGCAGCCAAGATCAGGGGAGAAATTGGCCCGGGGAGCTGTTTTTT
-	TRBV20-1	TRBJ1-6	few	CSADAVQLNNSPLHF	TGCAGTGCTGACGCGGTACAGCTTAATAATTCACCCCTCCACTTT
-	TRBV20-1	TRBJ2-2	-	CSASWGGFNTGELFF	TGCAGTGCTAGTTGGGGCGGATTTAACACCGGGGAGCTGTTTTTT
TRBD2	TRBV20-1	TRBJ2-1	many	CSASPSGGAYEQFF	TGCAGTGCTAGTCCTAGCGGGGGGGCCTATGAGCAGTTCTTC
TRBD1	TRBV11-2	TRBJ1-5	few	CASSLGTGPNQPQHF	TGTGCCAGCAGCTTAGGGACAGGACCAAATCAGCCCCAGCATTTT
-	TRBV4-3	TRBJ2-7	-	CASSQVLASNYEQYF	TGCGCCAGCAGCCAAGTCCTAGCTTCGAACTACGAGCAGTACTTC
-	TRBV5-6	TRBJ1-2	few	CASSPSGTVYGYTF	TGTGCCAGCAGCCCTAGCGGGACGGTATATGGCTACACCTTC
TRBD2	TRBV7-9	TRBJ2-1	few	CASSSPGTSGANEQFF	TGTGCCAGCAGCTCTCCGGGGACTAGCGGGGCTAATGAGCAGTTCTTC
TRBD1	TRBV7-2	TRBJ1-2	-	CASSLVGTGSGYTF	TGTGCCAGCAGCTTAGTCGGGACAGGGTCCGGCTACACCTTC
TRBD2	TRBV11-3	TRBJ2-7	few	CASSPRTSGVYEQYF	TGTGCCAGCAGCCCCAGGACTAGCGGAGTCTACGAGCAGTACTTC
-	TRBV11-3	TRBJ2-1	many	CASSRGGDEQFF	TGTGCCAGCAGCCGAGGAGGGGATGAGCAGTTCTTC
-	TRBV23-1	TRBJ2-3	-	CASSHLTPDTQYF	TGCGCCAGCAGTCATCTGACCCCTGATACGCAGTATTTT
-	TRBV6-5	TRBJ2-3	-	CASSVPNTDTQYF	TGTGCCAGCAGTGTACCTAACACAGATACGCAGTATTTT
TRBD2	TRBV20-1	TRBJ2-7	-	CSARDQSLAGAGEQYF	TGCAGTGCTAGAGATCAGAGCCTAGCGGGAGCAGGCGAGCAGTACTTC
-	TRBV25-1	TRBJ1-5	few	CASSDAGQYNQPQHF	TGTGCCAGCAGTGATGCAGGGCAGTACAATCAGCCCCAGCATTTT
-	TRBV30	TRBJ2-1	few	CAWSVRGSNEQFF	TGTGCCTGGAGTGTACGTGGTTCCAATGAGCAGTTCTTC
TRBD1	TRBV28	TRBJ1-2	-	CAATGAPTNYGYTF	TGTGCCGCGACAGGGGCGCCAACTAACTATGGCTACACCTTC
-	TRBV30	TRBJ2-5	few	CAWSFPGRETQYF	TGTGCCTGGAGTTTTCCCGGCCGGGAGACCCAGTACTTC
TRBD2	TRBV7-7	TRBJ2-1	-	CASSNSVGTSGGSGEQFF	TGTGCCAGCAGCAATAGTGTTGGGACTAGCGGGGGAAGCGGTGAGCAGTTCTTC
-	TRBV5-5	TRBJ2-7	few	CASSPGGPFPYEQYF	TGTGCCAGCAGCCCGGGGGGCCCCTTCCCCTACGAGCAGTACTTC
-	TRBV25-1	TRBJ2-7	-	CASSEGSSHEQYF	TGTGCCAGCAGTGAGGGTAGCAGTCACGAGCAGTACTTC
TRBD1	TRBV7-9	TRBJ2-3	many	CASSPGQGADTQYF	TGTGCCAGCAGCCCAGGACAGGGGGCAGATACGCAGTATTTT
-	TRBV6-5	TRBJ1-1	-	CATQEGGEAFF	TGTGCCACCCAGGAGGGCGGTGAAGCTTTCTTT